This T cell receptor (beta chain) is drawn from a study of blood T cell repertoires in COVID-19. The overall study: Spain, Italy and the United States supplied samples that represented acute and convalescent COVID-19.

The germline V gene encodes CDR1 SGHRS and CDR2 YFSETQ. The CDR3 spans 16 residues. V dropped 0 bases and J dropped 4; count of bases not matched to a gene: 9. Some clones are missing from TCRdb's copy, which holds only in-frame ones; the method was immunoSEQ multiplex PCR. The table records some 97,000 clones, 80% to 90% of them present only once. The V call is TRBV5-1, the J call TRBJ1-2, with TRBD1 identical over 7 bases. The receptor's source is a woman aged 45-65 years who had recovered from COVID-19. Sequences were obtained from PBMCs or T cells enriched from blood (not recorded which). CDR3 sequence (DNA): TGCGCCAGCAGCTTGGGGTCGAACGACAGGGTCTATGGCTACACCTTC. The encoded protein is CASSLGSNDRVYGYTF.